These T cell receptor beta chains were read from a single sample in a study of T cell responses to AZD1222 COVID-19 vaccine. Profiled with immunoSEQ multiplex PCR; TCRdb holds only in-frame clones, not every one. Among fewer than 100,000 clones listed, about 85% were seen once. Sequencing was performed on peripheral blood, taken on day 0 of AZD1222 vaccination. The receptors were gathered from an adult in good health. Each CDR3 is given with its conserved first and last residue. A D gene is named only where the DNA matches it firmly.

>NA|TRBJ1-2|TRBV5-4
CASSSGVYGYTF
TGTGCCAGCAGCTCCGGGGTTTATGGCTACACCTTC
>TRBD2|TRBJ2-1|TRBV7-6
CASSPGTSVHNEQFF
TGTGCCAGCAGTCCGGGGACTAGCGTGCACAATGAGCAGTTCTTC
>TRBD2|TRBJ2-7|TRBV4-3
CASSQDHAGGLSYEQYF
TGCGCCAGCAGCCAAGATCACGCGGGGGGCCTCTCCTACGAGCAGTACTTC
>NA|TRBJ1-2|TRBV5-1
CASSLGGSDYGYTF
TGCGCCAGCAGCTTGGGCGGATCAGACTATGGCTACACCTTC
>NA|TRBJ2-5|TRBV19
CASSGSSGTQYF
TGTGCCAGTAGTGGCTCTTCGGGGACCCAGTACTTC
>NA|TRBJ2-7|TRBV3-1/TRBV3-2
CASSLYKGTASSYEQYF
TGTGCCAGCAGCCTCTATAAGGGGACCGCCAGCTCCTACGAGCAGTACTTC
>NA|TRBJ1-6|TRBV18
CASSPPRVNNSPLHF
TGTGCCAGCTCGCCCCCCAGGGTCAATAATTCACCCCTCCACTTT
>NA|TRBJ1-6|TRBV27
CASSLGVLNSYNSPLHF
TGTGCCAGCAGTTTGGGGGTCCTCAACTCCTATAATTCACCCCTCCACTTT
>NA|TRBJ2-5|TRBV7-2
CASSLRQVSAQYF
TGTGCCAGCAGCTTAAGGCAGGTTAGCGCCCAGTACTTC
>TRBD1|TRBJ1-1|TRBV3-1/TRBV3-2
CASSQSDRERSEAFF
TGTGCCAGCAGCCAGTCCGACAGGGAACGTTCTGAAGCTTTCTTT
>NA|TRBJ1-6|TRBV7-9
CASSLTPSPLHF
TGTGCCAGCAGCTTGACACCATCACCCCTCCACTTT
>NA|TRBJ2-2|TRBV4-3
CASSHPQGGTNTGELFF
TGCGCCAGCAGCCATCCCCAAGGGGGGACCAACACCGGGGAGCTGTTTTTT